This T cell receptor (beta chain) is from a study of identical twins. General study findings and limits: For zero-insertion analyses, partial confounding could come from invariant MAIT and iNKT cells.

This clonotype came up many times. Its antigen is currently unknown. TCRdb itself ran the 5' RACE reads through MiXCR, one entry per CDR3 protein. The table shows 270,000 or so distinct CDR3 sequences, with around 8.3% occurring only once. The sample was also reused in another study, on yellow fever vaccine responses in identical twins.

The sequencing sample was made of CD8+ T cells sorted from blood. The sequence came from a woman between 18 and 29 years old in good health.

The CDR3 loop reads CASSQPGPGFSDTQYF. The CDR3 DNA is TGCGCCAGCAGCCAACCAGGGCCCGGGTTTTCAGATACGCAGTATTTT. V usage is TRBV4-1 and J usage is TRBJ2-3; weak D call: TRBD1 (5 bases). With 2 bases removed from V and 4 bases from J, the gap between germline ends came to 16 bases. This CDR3 is 16 amino acids long. CDR1 and CDR2 from the germline V gene are MGHRA and YSYEKL.